The 27 T cell receptor beta chains listed next were all sequenced from one sample in a study of blood T cells in healthy people across ages. Combining a sample-barcoded 5' primer with a J-beta primer mix, a second PCR ran for roughly 7 to 11 cycles. A single record per CDR3 protein comes from TCRdb applying MiXCR to the 5' RACE reads. Altogether over 950,000 distinct CDR3 sequences are present, approximately 38% being singletons, with the ten largest covering about 12%. Sample: blood. These TCRs come from a man younger than 35 in good health.

This clonotype appeared a few times. The CDR3 loop is CSAPRTGLFYGYTF. Here the CDR3 DNA reads TGCAGTGCTCCCCGGACAGGTCTTTTCTATGGCTACACCTTC. The V call is TRBV20-1, the J call TRBJ1-2; 7 positions agree with TRBD1. The ends lost 5 bases at V and 4 bases at J; junction bases unmatched: 10. CDR1 is DFQATT and CDR2 is SNEGSKA in the germline V gene (reference sequence). This CDR3 comprises 14 residues.

This clonotype was picked up a small number of times. The chain is built from TRBV20-1 and TRBJ2-2; 14 bases are a match to TRBD2. V gave up 3 bases and J gave up 2 bases; unmatched junction bases: 11. The CDR3 loop spans 19 amino acids. CDR1 is DFQATT, CDR2 SNEGSKA, per germline (reference sequence). This chain's CDR3 is CSARVDLGLAGANTGELFF. CDR3 bases: TGCAGTGCTAGGGTCGACTTGGGACTAGCGGGGGCCAACACCGGGGAGCTGTTTTTT.

The table lists this clonotype with a few counts. CDR3 in amino acids: CSATGQARTYEQYF. CDR3 nucleotide sequence: TGCAGTGCGACCGGGCAGGCCAGAACCTACGAGCAGTACTTC. This sequence joins TRBV20-1 and TRBJ2-7; D is uncertain. Per the germline V gene, CDR1 is DFQATT and CDR2 is SNEGSKA (reference sequence). With 6 bases removed from V and 2 bases from J, the gap between germline ends came to 17 bases. The CDR3 length is 14 residues.

A word on this clonotype: A read error may account for a junction end that differs from germline. V is TRBV2 and J is TRBJ1-6; possible D gene TRBD1, 6 bases. Germline V CDR1 and CDR2: SNHLY, FYNNEI. There are 13 residues in the CDR3. The CDR3 DNA sequence: TGTGCCAGCAACATCGAGGGGGAGTCACTCCTCCACTTT. It encodes CASNIEGESLLHF.

This clonotype occurred many times. V is TRBV5-6 and J is TRBJ2-1, with TRBD2 as a possible D gene (6 bases). V shed 0 bases and J shed 5 bases, with 15 bases lying between them. The germline gives CDR1 SGHDT, CDR2 YYEEEE. The CDR3 length is 16 residues. CDR3 coding DNA: TGTGCCAGCAGCTTGGACCCCTCGGGACTGAACAATGAGCAGTTCTTC. It specifies CASSLDPSGLNNEQFF.

CDR3 bases: TGTGCCAGCAGTTCCCCCGGGACGGGCGGGTATAGCAATCAGCCCCAGCATTTT. Translating it yields CASSSPGTGGYSNQPQHF. This rearrangement joins TRBV12-3 or TRBV12-4 to TRBJ1-5; a weak D match, TRBD1 (5 bases). The CDR3 is 18 amino acids. Trimming removed 4 bases from V and 0 bases from J, with 19 bases in between.

To note about this clonotype: Compared with germline, one end of the junction differs, possibly owing to a read error. This chain uses TRBV20-1 with TRBJ1-5, with 8 bases that match TRBD1. The germline V gene encodes CDR1 DFQATT and CDR2 SNEGSKA (reference sequence). There are 14 residues in the CDR3. The CDR3 DNA reads as TGCGGTGCGAACACTGGGACAGGTAATCAGCCCCAGCATTTT. Its translation: CGANTGTGNQPQHF.

The V gene is TRBV6-6, the J gene TRBJ1-1; 7 nucleotides agree with TRBD1. Germline V gene lookup returns CDR1 MNHNY and CDR2 SVGAGI (reference sequence). With 3 bases clipped from V and 3 bases from J, the junction kept 10 bases outside the gene matches. The CDR3 runs 16 residues. The chain's CDR3 is CASSYNPGQVDTEAFF. The CDR3 bases are TGTGCCAGCAGTTATAACCCCGGACAGGTGGACACTGAAGCTTTCTTT.

This chain uses TRBV20-1 with TRBJ2-1; D possibly uses TRBD1 or TRBD2 (5 bases each). This CDR3 contains 16 residues. In germline, CDR1 is DFQATT, CDR2 SNEGSKA (reference sequence). V was pared by 0 bases and J by 5 bases, with 17 bases between. Written as DNA, the CDR3 is TGCAGTGCTAGAGATGGGGCCCGGGACGGGGACAATGAGCAGTTCTTC. Residues: CSARDGARDGDNEQFF.

CDR3 amino acids: CASSKGTEETQYF. In DNA form, the CDR3 reads TGTGCCAGCAGCAAAGGGACAGAAGAGACCCAGTACTTC. V and J are TRBV7-9 and TRBJ2-7, with 7 bases lining up with TRBD1. The J call is uncertain, as TRBJ2-5 better fits the DNA end. Germline loops: CDR1 SEHNR, CDR2 FQNEAQ (reference sequence). The CDR3 is 13 residues long.

This clonotype was detected only a few times. The chain recombines TRBV6-6 with TRBJ2-3; D possibly matches TRBD1 or TRBD2 (5 bases each). Looked up from germline, CDR1 is MNHNY and CDR2 is SVGAGI (reference sequence). V was pared by 7 bases and J by 0 bases, with 17 bases between. The CDR3 extends over 16 amino acids. The CDR3 DNA follows: TGTGCCAGCAACAAGTGGGACCAGATTAGCACAGATACGCAGTATTTT. Translation: CASNKWDQISTDTQYF.

The V and J genes are TRBV6-2 or TRBV6-3 and TRBJ2-1; D might be TRBD1 or TRBD2, each matching 5 bases. Trimming took 4 bases from V and 9 from J, leaving 22 bases between them. The CDR3 runs 16 residues. CDR1 is MNHEY, CDR2 SVGEGT, per germline. The CDR3 nucleotides are TGTGCCAGCAGTTCCGCCGGGACGCCCTTAGTTGGTGAGCAGTTCTTC. This gives the protein CASSSAGTPLVGEQFF.

The chain carries TRBV5-1 and TRBJ2-1, with D possibly being TRBD2 (6 bases). The CDR3 is 17 amino acids. The germline gives CDR1 SGHRS, CDR2 YFSETQ. The ends were cut back, 4 bases at V and 0 bases at J, with 17 bases in the middle. The CDR3 nucleotides are TGCGCCAGCAGCATAGGTGGACTACCAGGCTCCTACAATGAGCAGTTCTTC. Amino acid sequence: CASSIGGLPGSYNEQFF.

A word on this clonotype: A read error is possible here, since a much larger clone lies one base away. This chain connects TRBV25-1 to TRBJ1-2, with 7 bases identical to TRBD1. This CDR3 contains 15 residues. CDR1 is MGHDK, CDR2 SYGVNS, per germline. DNA for the CDR3: TGTGTCAGCACCGGGACAGCACAGGCTAACTATGGCTACACCTTC. It is translated as CVSTGTAQANYGYTF.

The rearrangement uses TRBV6-1 and TRBJ1-2; D unclear. V was trimmed by 1 base and J by 8 bases, leaving 14 bases between them. The CDR3 is made up of 14 amino acids. Germline V gene data show CDR1 as MNHNS and CDR2 as SASEGT. Here the CDR3 DNA reads TGTGCCAGCAGTGAAGTGAGGATTCCCGGGGGCTACACCTTC. It yields the protein CASSEVRIPGGYTF.

The rearrangement links TRBV12-3 or TRBV12-4 to TRBJ2-1; D gene ambiguous. The CDR3 is 13 amino acids. V was trimmed by 6 bases and J by 9 bases, leaving 15 bases between them. Here the CDR3 DNA reads TGTGCCAGCAGGCCGCTGGCGTACGGTGAGCAGTTCTTC. It yields the protein CASRPLAYGEQFF.

This clonotype was seen repeatedly, ten times or more. J is TRBJ1-1 and V is TRBV4-1; D gene uncertain. Germline lookup yields CDR1 MGHRA and CDR2 YSYEKL. The CDR3 sequence is 17 residues long. Trimming shortened V by 3 bases and J by 1 base, and 18 bases separated the two germline ends. CDR3 sequence: CASSQGLRSGGNTEAFF. The CDR3 DNA sequence: TGCGCCAGCAGCCAGGGCTTGAGGTCAGGTGGGAACACTGAAGCTTTCTTT.

Worth noting for this clonotype: A read error may produce the germline difference seen at one junction end. The chain uses TRBV4-3 and TRBJ2-1; 9 bases are shared with TRBD1. The length of the CDR3 is 16 residues. Per the germline V gene, CDR1 is LGHNA and CDR2 is YSLEER. In DNA, the CDR3 is TGCGCCCGCAGCCTCTCCGGGACAGGGTCCAACAATGAGCAGTTCTTC. Amino acid sequence: CARSLSGTGSNNEQFF.

This chain's CDR3 is CASFKGPTDEQFF. DNA for the CDR3: TGTGCCAGCTTTAAAGGACCTACAGATGAGCAGTTCTTC. The chain joins TRBV18 to TRBJ2-1, with D hard to call. The CDR3 totals 13 residues. V lost 7 bases and J lost 8, with 15 bases in between. The germline V gene encodes CDR1 KGHSH and CDR2 LQKENI. The full variable domain, with the rest looked up from reference TRBV18 and TRBJ2-1, is NAGVMQNPRHLVRRRGQEARLRCSPMKGHSHVYWYRQLPEEGLKFMVYLQKENIIDESGMPKERFSAEFPKEGPSILRIQQVVRGDSAAYFCASFKGPTDEQFFGPGTRLTVL.

The chain links TRBV28 to TRBJ2-3; the match to TRBD1 covers 7 bases. This CDR3 spans 14 amino acids. The junction had 9 bases not matched to a gene; V was cut back by 8 bases and J by 4 bases. The germline gives CDR1 MDHEN, CDR2 SYDVKM. The CDR3: CASSIQGVADTQYF. The CDR3 DNA reads as TGTGCCAGCTCGATCCAGGGGGTCGCAGATACGCAGTATTTT.

A remark on this clonotype: One end of the junction does not line up with germline, which may come from a read error. J is TRBJ1-4 and V is TRBV20-1; D uncertain. The CDR3 runs to 15 residues. From germline, CDR1 is DFQATT and CDR2 SNEGSKA (reference sequence). Written as DNA, the CDR3 is TGCAGTGCTTTTCGACTCCGAGCGGCTAATGAAGAACTGTTTTTT. Amino acid sequence: CSAFRLRAANEELFF.

The chain employs TRBV5-1 and TRBJ2-3; 9 bases line up with TRBD2. V was clipped by 3 bases and J by 2 bases; unmatched bases: 10. Germline CDR1 is SGHRS and CDR2 is YFSETQ. CDR3 length: 17 amino acids. CDR3 nucleotides: TGCGCCAGCAGCTCCAGTGGTAGCGGGGGTCTCACAGATACGCAGTATTTT. Translated: CASSSSGSGGLTDTQYF.

The sample holds a few counts of this clonotype. This chain links TRBV6-2 or TRBV6-3 with TRBJ2-3; TRBD2 matches 13 bases. Germline trimming cut 6 bases from V and 5 bases from J; bases unmatched to any gene: 5. Germline loops: CDR1 MNHEY, CDR2 SVGEGT. The CDR3 is 15 residues long. The CDR3 nucleotides read TGTGCCAGCAGCAGACTAGCGGGGGGACTAGATACGCAGTATTTT. It encodes CASSRLAGGLDTQYF.

J is TRBJ1-6 and V is TRBV18, with D unresolved. The germline CDR1 and CDR2 sequences are KGHSH and LQKENI. V was clipped by 2 bases and J by 0 bases, with 11 bases between them. The CDR3 consists of 17 residues. The CDR3 protein is CASSPGRPSSYNSPLHF. For the CDR3, the DNA is TGTGCCAGCTCACCAGGACGGCCGAGCTCCTATAATTCACCCCTCCACTTT.

The rearrangement joins TRBV4-2 to TRBJ2-3; D remains ambiguous. Looked up from germline, CDR1 is LGHNA and CDR2 is YNFKEQ. Deletions cut 3 bases from V and 2 bases from J, with 6 bases between. This CDR3 comprises 13 residues. In DNA, the CDR3 is TGTGCCAGCAGCCAGATTACCACAGATACGCAGTATTTT. Its protein product is CASSQITTDTQYF.

This clonotype has at least ten counts. The chain links TRBV20-1 to TRBJ2-1; possible D gene TRBD1, 6 bases. The CDR3 is 11 amino acids. V lost 4 bases, J lost 7 bases, and 8 bases lay in between. CDR1 is DFQATT, CDR2 SNEGSKA, per germline (reference sequence). The CDR3 DNA reads as TGCAGTGCTACCACAGGGAATGAGCAGTTCTTC. Its protein product is CSATTGNEQFF.

V and J are TRBV12-3 or TRBV12-4 and TRBJ2-5; TRBD1 aligns across 9 bases. V shed 6 bases and J 5 bases; nucleotides not matched to a gene: 4. The CDR3 spans 13 residues. The CDR3 sequence is CASRTDRGETQYF. The DNA for the CDR3 is TGTGCCAGCAGAACCGACAGGGGGGAGACCCAGTACTTC.